Presented here are 9 T cell receptor beta chains from one specimen sequenced in a study of T cell repertoires in cytomegalovirus infection. These receptors have no identified antigens. TCRdb ran MiXCR on the reads and lists one entry per CDR3 protein. The sample shows roughly 570,000 distinct CDR3 sequences, 35% to 50% of them seen only once. Sequencing was performed on cultured PBMCs, taken from culture after CMV antigen stimulation. Receptors originate from a human donor in good health (CMV status not recorded). Some clones in this sample may be carry-over from other donors' samples.

The rearrangement links TRBV7-2 to TRBJ2-7, with TRBD2 matching 11 bases. V gave up 5 bases and J gave up 2 bases; unmatched junction bases: 2. Germline CDR1 reads SGHTA; CDR2 reads FQGNSA. This CDR3 contains 14 residues. CDR3: CASSDSGGAYEQYF. The CDR3, as DNA: TGTGCCAGCAGCGATAGCGGGGGGGCCTACGAGCAGTACTTC.

The chain recombines TRBV6-6 with TRBJ2-4; 7 nucleotides agree with TRBD2. The CDR3 is 15 amino acids. The trim removed 2 bases at V and 11 bases at J, leaving 12 bases unmatched. Germline-derived CDR1 and CDR2 are MNHNY and SVGAGI (reference sequence). Written as DNA, the CDR3 is TGTGCCAGCAGTTACGGGGATTTGCGGGAGAAGGTTCAGTACTTC. It yields the protein CASSYGDLREKVQYF.

This clonotype showed up just a few times. The J gene is TRBJ2-3, the V gene TRBV6-2 or TRBV6-3; perhaps TRBD1 as D (7 bases). Germline V gene lookup returns CDR1 MNHEY and CDR2 SVGEGT. CDR3 length: 14 residues. V lost 2 bases and J 8 bases, leaving 14 bases between the germline ends. The CDR3 protein is CASSYQGGLFTQYF. CDR3 nucleotide sequence: TGTGCCAGCAGTTACCAGGGGGGACTCTTTACGCAGTATTTT.

V gene TRBV18 combines with J gene TRBJ1-4; the D is unclear. The CDR3 consists of 14 residues. From germline, CDR1 is KGHSH and CDR2 LQKENI. Deletions cut 3 bases from V and 7 bases from J, with 12 bases between. Written as DNA, the CDR3 is TGTGCCAGCTCACCGGAAGGTTTCGGTGAAAAACTGTTTTTT. This codes for CASSPEGFGEKLFF.

This clonotype has more than one count but fewer than ten. The chain is built from TRBV12-3 or TRBV12-4 and TRBJ2-5; possibly TRBD1 or TRBD2 for D (5 bases each). Trimming removed 7 bases at V and 4 bases at J, with 13 bases between. The CDR3 length is 13 residues. The DNA for the CDR3 is TGTGCCAGCACGAGGGGTCGTATAGAGACCCAGTACTTC. Amino acid sequence: CASTRGRIETQYF.

This clonotype appeared once. The rearrangement links TRBV14 to TRBJ2-2, with a tentative D call TRBD1 (5 bases). CDR1 and CDR2 from the germline V gene are SGHDN and FVKESK. V lost 1 base and J lost 2, with 11 bases in between. The CDR3 length is 16 residues. The CDR3 here is CASSQGQRINTGELFF. In nucleotides, the CDR3 is TGTGCCAGCAGCCAAGGACAGAGAATAAACACCGGGGAGCTGTTTTTT.

The chain carries TRBV4-3 and TRBJ1-2, with 9 bases lining up with TRBD1. The V gene end was trimmed by 2 bases and the J gene end by 3 bases; junction bases not matched to a gene: 7. Germline CDR1 reads LGHNA; CDR2 reads YSLEER. The CDR3 runs 16 residues. CDR3 in amino acids: CASSQRGTGNHYGYTF. The CDR3 DNA reads as TGCGCCAGCAGCCAACGTGGGACAGGGAATCACTATGGCTACACCTTC.

This clonotype was counted only a few times. V usage is TRBV12-3 or TRBV12-4 and J usage is TRBJ1-5; D is unclear. V lost 2 bases and J 6 bases, leaving 8 bases between the germline ends. The CDR3 sequence is 13 residues long. In nucleotides, the CDR3 is TGTGCCAGCAGTTTATGGGAGGGTCAGCCCCAGCATTTT. Protein sequence: CASSLWEGQPQHF.

This clonotype showed up just a few times. The chain employs TRBV7-2 and TRBJ2-2; D is possibly TRBD2 (6 bases). The CDR3 is 16 residues long. V was cut by 6 bases and J by 7 bases, with 21 bases left in between. Germline V gene lookup returns CDR1 SGHTA and CDR2 FQGNSA. DNA of the CDR3: TGTGCCAGCAGTGTGGTCCGCGGGACGGTTGGCGGGGAGCTGTTTTTT. This codes for CASSVVRGTVGGELFF.